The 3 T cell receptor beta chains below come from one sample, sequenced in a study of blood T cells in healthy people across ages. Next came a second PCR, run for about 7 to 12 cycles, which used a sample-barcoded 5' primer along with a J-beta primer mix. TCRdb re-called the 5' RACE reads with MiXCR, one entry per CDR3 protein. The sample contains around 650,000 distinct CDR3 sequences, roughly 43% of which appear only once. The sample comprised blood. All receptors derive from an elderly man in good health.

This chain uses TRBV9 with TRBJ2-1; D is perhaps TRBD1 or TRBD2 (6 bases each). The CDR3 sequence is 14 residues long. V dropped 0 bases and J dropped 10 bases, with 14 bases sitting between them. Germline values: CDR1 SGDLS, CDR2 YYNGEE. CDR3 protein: CASSVVEGVWEQFF. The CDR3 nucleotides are TGTGCCAGCAGCGTAGTGGAGGGGGTATGGGAGCAGTTCTTC.

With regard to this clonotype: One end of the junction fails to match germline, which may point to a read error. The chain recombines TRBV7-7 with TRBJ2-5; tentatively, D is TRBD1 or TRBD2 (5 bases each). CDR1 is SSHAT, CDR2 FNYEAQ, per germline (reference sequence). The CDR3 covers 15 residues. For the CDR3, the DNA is TGTGCCAGCAGCCCGGGACGGGTTTTCTCGGAGACCCGGTACTTC. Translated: CASSPGRVFSETRYF.

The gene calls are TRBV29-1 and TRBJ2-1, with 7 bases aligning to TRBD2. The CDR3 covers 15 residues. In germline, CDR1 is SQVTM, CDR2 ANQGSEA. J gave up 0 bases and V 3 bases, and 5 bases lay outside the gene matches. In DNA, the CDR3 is TGCAGCGTTGAGGGGGAGGGAAGCTCCTACAATGAGCAGTTCTTC. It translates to CSVEGEGSSYNEQFF.